A selection of T cell receptor beta chains follows, all from one sample in a study of regulatory T cells in long-lasting Graves disease. Via MiXCR, TCRdb re-called the multiplex PCR reads, giving one row per CDR3 protein. The sample holds 200,000 to 300,000 distinct CDR3 sequences; roughly a fifth are singletons and the top ten take roughly 14%. Sample: peripheral blood mononuclear cells (PBMCs), taken at new diagnosis, from a patient treated with antithyroid drugs. Receptors were obtained from a female donor with Graves disease. Both conserved end residues are part of each CDR3. Fields, in order: D gene, V gene, clone size, J gene, CDR3 protein, CDR3 DNA. The D gene is left open where the match is weak. Not every row has a clone size; where given, it reads once, few, many or a size class.

D gene: -
V gene: TRBV11-3
clone size: many
J gene: TRBJ2-2
CDR3 protein: CASSLVSNTGELFF
CDR3 DNA: TGTGCCAGCAGCTTAGTGTCGAACACCGGGGAGCTGTTTTTT

D gene: TRBD2
V gene: TRBV20-1
clone size: many
J gene: TRBJ2-7
CDR3 protein: CSARSISGSGIYEQYF
CDR3 DNA: TGCAGTGCTAGAAGCATTAGCGGGAGCGGGATCTACGAGCAGTACTTC

D gene: -
V gene: TRBV9
clone size: many
J gene: TRBJ2-7
CDR3 protein: CASSVLGQGEQYF
CDR3 DNA: TGTGCCAGCAGCGTACTGGGGCAAGGCGAGCAGTACTTC

D gene: -
V gene: TRBV2
clone size: many
J gene: TRBJ2-5
CDR3 protein: CASCRREKETQYF
CDR3 DNA: TGTGCCAGCTGTCGCAGGGAAAAAGAGACCCAGTACTTC

D gene: -
V gene: TRBV4-3
clone size: few
J gene: TRBJ1-3
CDR3 protein: CASSQAGAPGNTIYF
CDR3 DNA: TGCGCCAGCAGCCAAGCGGGGGCGCCTGGAAACACCATATATTTT

D gene: TRBD2
V gene: TRBV18
clone size: many
J gene: TRBJ2-7
CDR3 protein: CASSRGLAGVGSDEQYF
CDR3 DNA: TGTGCCAGCTCACGGGGACTAGCGGGAGTTGGCTCTGACGAGCAGTACTTC

D gene: -
V gene: TRBV7-3
clone size: many
J gene: TRBJ1-2
CDR3 protein: CASSLGGRDGYTF
CDR3 DNA: TGTGCCAGCAGCTTGGGGGGCCGAGATGGCTACACCTTC

D gene: -
V gene: TRBV20-1
clone size: -
J gene: TRBJ1-2
CDR3 protein: CSARQVVYGYTF
CDR3 DNA: TGCAGTGCTAGACAGGTGGTCTATGGCTACACCTTC

D gene: -
V gene: TRBV19
clone size: many
J gene: TRBJ2-3
CDR3 protein: CASSMIGAGTDTQYF
CDR3 DNA: TGTGCCAGTAGTATGATAGGGGCCGGCACAGATACGCAGTATTTT

D gene: TRBD1
V gene: TRBV7-2
clone size: many
J gene: TRBJ2-3
CDR3 protein: CASSSLQTGSTDTQYF
CDR3 DNA: TGTGCCAGCAGCTCACTTCAGACAGGGAGCACAGATACGCAGTATTTT

D gene: -
V gene: TRBV2
clone size: many
J gene: TRBJ1-4
CDR3 protein: CASSGETVATNEKLFF
CDR3 DNA: TGTGCCAGCAGTGGGGAGACCGTTGCAACTAATGAAAAACTGTTTTTT

D gene: TRBD2
V gene: TRBV6-1
clone size: few
J gene: TRBJ2-3
CDR3 protein: CASSISGTLTGDTQYF
CDR3 DNA: TGTGCCAGCAGTATTAGCGGGACCCTGACGGGAGATACGCAGTATTTT

D gene: -
V gene: TRBV5-1
clone size: few
J gene: TRBJ2-7
CDR3 protein: CASSKDSDEQYF
CDR3 DNA: TGCGCCAGCAGCAAGGACAGCGACGAGCAGTACTTC

D gene: TRBD1
V gene: TRBV28
clone size: many
J gene: TRBJ2-7
CDR3 protein: CASSFNRVTGTALYEQYF
CDR3 DNA: TGTGCCAGCAGTTTTAATAGGGTGACCGGGACAGCCCTCTACGAGCAGTACTTC

D gene: -
V gene: TRBV27
clone size: many
J gene: TRBJ2-5
CDR3 protein: CASKRGWASATETQYF
CDR3 DNA: TGTGCCAGCAAAAGGGGGTGGGCGTCTGCTACGGAGACCCAGTACTTC

D gene: -
V gene: TRBV2
clone size: many
J gene: TRBJ2-1
CDR3 protein: CASSGGGGVQFF
CDR3 DNA: TGTGCCAGCAGTGGAGGGGGGGGGGTGCAGTTCTTC

D gene: TRBD2
V gene: TRBV6-2/TRBV6-3
clone size: -
J gene: TRBJ2-1
CDR3 protein: CASSYPGLAGQSSYNEQFF
CDR3 DNA: TGTGCCAGCAGTTACCCCGGACTAGCGGGACAGAGCTCCTACAATGAGCAGTTCTTC

D gene: -
V gene: TRBV24-1
clone size: many
J gene: TRBJ1-2
CDR3 protein: CATSGLPWHGYTF
CDR3 DNA: TGTGCCACCAGTGGCCTACCATGGCATGGCTACACCTTC

D gene: TRBD2
V gene: TRBV5-1
clone size: few
J gene: TRBJ2-3
CDR3 protein: CASSLRSGGGDTQYF
CDR3 DNA: TGCGCCAGCAGCTTGAGAAGCGGGGGTGGAGATACGCAGTATTTT

D gene: -
V gene: TRBV19
clone size: many
J gene: TRBJ1-2
CDR3 protein: CASTLGTTTSYTF
CDR3 DNA: TGTGCCAGTACCCTAGGGACGACCACGAGCTACACCTTC

D gene: TRBD2
V gene: TRBV20-1
clone size: many
J gene: TRBJ2-7
CDR3 protein: CSARDWLAGGPGNEQYF
CDR3 DNA: TGCAGTGCTAGAGATTGGCTAGCGGGGGGGCCGGGAAACGAGCAGTACTTC

D gene: -
V gene: TRBV20-1
clone size: -
J gene: TRBJ2-7
CDR3 protein: CSGGPGLRWGEQYF
CDR3 DNA: TGCAGTGGGGGACCGGGACTCCGATGGGGCGAGCAGTACTTC

D gene: TRBD2
V gene: TRBV20-1
clone size: many
J gene: TRBJ2-7
CDR3 protein: CSARPLAGWAYEQYF
CDR3 DNA: TGCAGTGCTAGACCGCTAGCGGGCTGGGCCTACGAGCAGTACTTC

D gene: -
V gene: TRBV6-2/TRBV6-3
clone size: many
J gene: TRBJ1-1
CDR3 protein: CASNRLTGWWDTEAFF
CDR3 DNA: TGTGCCAGCAATCGACTTACGGGGTGGTGGGACACTGAAGCTTTCTTT

D gene: -
V gene: TRBV9
clone size: few
J gene: TRBJ2-1
CDR3 protein: CASSVIEVGEQFF
CDR3 DNA: TGTGCCAGCAGCGTAATAGAGGTAGGGGAGCAGTTCTTC

D gene: -
V gene: TRBV9
clone size: many
J gene: TRBJ2-7
CDR3 protein: CASSVRPSFSYEQYF
CDR3 DNA: TGTGCCAGCAGCGTAAGGCCTAGCTTTTCCTACGAGCAGTACTTC

D gene: -
V gene: TRBV14
clone size: many
J gene: TRBJ2-3
CDR3 protein: CASSQAGQRSGTQYF
CDR3 DNA: TGTGCCAGCAGCCAGGCGGGACAGCGGTCCGGTACGCAGTATTTT

D gene: TRBD1
V gene: TRBV5-6
clone size: -
J gene: TRBJ2-7
CDR3 protein: CASSRGQGTYEQYF
CDR3 DNA: TGTGCCAGCAGCAGGGGACAGGGAACCTACGAGCAGTACTTC

D gene: -
V gene: TRBV2
clone size: many
J gene: TRBJ2-7
CDR3 protein: CASWRSGSYEQYF
CDR3 DNA: TGTGCCAGTTGGCGGAGCGGATCCTACGAGCAGTACTTC

D gene: -
V gene: TRBV7-2
clone size: many
J gene: TRBJ2-3
CDR3 protein: CASSSLGDTQYF
CDR3 DNA: TGTGCCAGCAGCTCTCTGGGAGATACGCAGTATTTT

D gene: TRBD2
V gene: TRBV5-8
clone size: many
J gene: TRBJ2-1
CDR3 protein: CASSLWLGLAGGSEQFF
CDR3 DNA: TGTGCCAGCAGCTTGTGGTTAGGACTAGCGGGAGGTAGTGAGCAGTTCTTC

D gene: TRBD1
V gene: TRBV20-1
clone size: few
J gene: TRBJ1-5
CDR3 protein: CSAQDRVKSNQPQHF
CDR3 DNA: TGCAGTGCTCAAGACAGGGTCAAAAGCAATCAGCCCCAGCATTTT

D gene: -
V gene: TRBV7-2
clone size: few
J gene: TRBJ2-1
CDR3 protein: CASSFGINNEQFF
CDR3 DNA: TGTGCCAGCAGCTTCGGGATAAACAATGAGCAGTTCTTC

D gene: TRBD2
V gene: TRBV12-3/TRBV12-4
clone size: many
J gene: TRBJ2-1
CDR3 protein: CASSPTGLAGGAREQFF
CDR3 DNA: TGTGCCAGCAGTCCCACCGGACTAGCGGGGGGGGCTCGAGAGCAGTTCTTC

D gene: TRBD1
V gene: TRBV7-2
clone size: many
J gene: TRBJ2-7
CDR3 protein: CASSSRDRAYEQYF
CDR3 DNA: TGTGCCAGCAGCTCGCGGGACAGGGCCTACGAGCAGTACTTC

D gene: -
V gene: TRBV11-3
clone size: many
J gene: TRBJ1-6
CDR3 protein: CASRRIRESNSPLHF
CDR3 DNA: TGTGCCAGCAGACGAATTCGGGAATCCAATTCACCCCTCCACTTT

D gene: TRBD2
V gene: TRBV6-2/TRBV6-3
clone size: many
J gene: TRBJ2-1
CDR3 protein: CASSAGGYEQFF
CDR3 DNA: TGTGCCAGCAGTGCGGGGGGCTATGAGCAGTTCTTC

D gene: -
V gene: TRBV5-5
clone size: many
J gene: TRBJ1-4
CDR3 protein: CASSSPGPWVSNEKLFF
CDR3 DNA: TGTGCCAGCAGCTCCCCGGGGCCCTGGGTGTCTAATGAAAAACTGTTTTTT

D gene: -
V gene: TRBV2
clone size: -
J gene: TRBJ2-7
CDR3 protein: CARTVEEQYF
CDR3 DNA: TGTGCCAGGACAGTCGAGGAGCAGTACTTC

D gene: -
V gene: TRBV2
clone size: many
J gene: TRBJ1-1
CDR3 protein: CASSVNMNTEAFF
CDR3 DNA: TGTGCCAGCAGTGTTAACATGAACACTGAAGCTTTCTTT

D gene: -
V gene: TRBV4-3
clone size: many
J gene: TRBJ2-5
CDR3 protein: CASSQEGRVRRGTQYF
CDR3 DNA: TGCGCCAGCAGCCAAGAAGGGCGGGTCAGAAGGGGGACCCAGTACTTC

D gene: -
V gene: TRBV19
clone size: few
J gene: TRBJ1-1
CDR3 protein: CASSISPGMNTEAFF
CDR3 DNA: TGTGCCAGTAGTATCTCACCGGGGATGAACACTGAAGCTTTCTTT

D gene: -
V gene: TRBV5-5
clone size: many
J gene: TRBJ2-7
CDR3 protein: CASSIFSRAGEQYF
CDR3 DNA: TGTGCCAGCAGCATTTTTAGCAGGGCGGGCGAGCAGTACTTC

D gene: -
V gene: TRBV9
clone size: -
J gene: TRBJ2-3
CDR3 protein: CASSARQGPTDTQYF
CDR3 DNA: TGTGCCAGCAGCGCTCGGCAGGGCCCCACAGATACGCAGTATTTT

D gene: TRBD2
V gene: TRBV6-2/TRBV6-3
clone size: -
J gene: TRBJ2-7
CDR3 protein: CASSYSSGRGSFSYEQYF
CDR3 DNA: TGTGCCAGCAGTTACTCAAGCGGGAGGGGGAGTTTCTCCTACGAGCAGTACTTC

D gene: TRBD2
V gene: TRBV19
clone size: many
J gene: TRBJ2-2
CDR3 protein: CASRLAQNTGELFF
CDR3 DNA: TGTGCCAGTAGACTAGCGCAGAACACCGGGGAGCTGTTTTTT